The 14 T cell receptor beta chains reported below all come from one sample, sequenced in a study of T cell repertoires and Cas9 in healthy adults. The protocol was immunoSEQ multiplex PCR, while the TCRdb copy is restricted to in-frame clones and leaves out a portion. Here the sample spans some 1,400 clones, 85% to 95% being singletons. The material sequenced was SpCas9-reactive CD4+ effector T cells (CD137+, CD154-, CD25-, CD127+) from PBMCs; culture status not recorded. The receptors originated from a human donor in good health.

The rearrangement uses TRBV28 and TRBJ1-2, with a tentative D call TRBD1 (6 bases). This CDR3 spans 15 amino acids. V was cut by 4 bases and J by 7 bases, with 19 bases left in between. From germline, CDR1 is MDHEN and CDR2 SYDVKM. CDR3 sequence (DNA): TGTGCCAGCAGTTCCACCTGGACAGAATGGTCTGGCTACACCTTC. It yields the protein CASSSTWTEWSGYTF.

The rearrangement uses TRBV9 and TRBJ2-2; no definite D call. The V gene's germline CDR1 is SGDLS and CDR2 YYNGEE. V gave up 0 bases and J gave up 0 bases, with 9 bases separating them. This CDR3 comprises 16 residues. The CDR3 region is CASSVAADTNTGELFF. CDR3 nucleotide sequence: TGTGCCAGCAGCGTAGCGGCAGACACGAACACCGGGGAGCTGTTTTTT. Combining the CDR3 with reference TRBV9 and TRBJ2-2 gives the whole variable domain DSGVTQTPKHLITATGQRVTLRCSPRSGDLSVYWYQQSLDQGLQFLIQYYNGEERAKGNILERFSAQQFPDLHSELNLSSLELGDSALYFCASSVAADTNTGELFFGEGSRLTVL.

This rearrangement joins TRBV2 to TRBJ2-1; D possibly corresponds to TRBD2 (5 bases). The CDR3 is made up of 13 amino acids. Germline V gives CDR1 SNHLY, CDR2 FYNNEI. The V gene lost 4 bases and the J gene lost 8 bases, with 12 bases spanning the gap. CDR3 sequence (DNA): TGTGCCAGCAGTGCTACTAGTTTCGATGAGCAGTTCTTC. Translating gives CASSATSFDEQFF.

The chain uses TRBV28 and TRBJ2-1; 8 bases match TRBD2. This CDR3 has 16 amino acids. Germline V gene lookup returns CDR1 MDHEN and CDR2 SYDVKM. After removal of 6 bases from V and 6 bases from J, the junction contained 13 bases not matched to a gene. CDR3 protein: CASSYDIAGRFNEQFF. The CDR3 nucleotides read TGTGCCAGCAGCTATGATATAGCGGGGCGCTTCAATGAGCAGTTCTTC.

V is TRBV28 and J is TRBJ2-6, with 8 nucleotides matching TRBD1. The V segment lost 5 bases and the J segment 2 bases; nucleotides outside the gene matches: 5. The CDR3 is made up of 16 amino acids. CDR1 is MDHEN, CDR2 SYDVKM, per germline. CDR3 DNA: TGTGCCAGCAGTGCAGGGGGCGCCCCTGGGGCCAACGTCCTGACTTTC. This encodes CASSAGGAPGANVLTF.

The chain carries TRBV5-4 and TRBJ2-1; D might be TRBD2 (5 bases). Germline values: CDR1 SGHNT, CDR2 YYREEE (reference sequence). V shed 3 bases and J shed 7 bases, with 14 bases lying between them. The CDR3 runs to 14 residues. DNA for the CDR3: TGTGCCAGCAGCTCATTGGACGGGAAGAATGAGCAGTTCTTC. Translated, it gives CASSSLDGKNEQFF.

V and J are TRBV2 and TRBJ1-4; 10 bases match TRBD1. This CDR3 has 14 amino acids. From germline, CDR1 is SNHLY and CDR2 FYNNEI. With V trimmed by 8 bases and J by 7 bases, 7 bases remained unmatched. The CDR3 region has the DNA TGTGCCAGCGGACGGGACAGGGGAATTGAAAAACTGTTTTTT. This codes for CASGRDRGIEKLFF.

The V and J genes are TRBV28 and TRBJ2-7; 11 bases align to TRBD2. Germline V gene data show CDR1 as MDHEN and CDR2 as SYDVKM. V lost 5 bases and J lost 1; bases outside the gene matches: 10. The CDR3 is made up of 17 amino acids. The DNA for the CDR3 is TGTGCCAGCAGTCTAGACCGGACTAGCGGGTTGTCCTACGAGCAGTACGTC. Residues: CASSLDRTSGLSYEQYV.

This chain links TRBV18 with TRBJ2-1, with 7 bases lining up with TRBD2. Germline CDR1 and CDR2: KGHSH and LQKENI. V lost 3 bases and J lost 7; bases outside the gene matches: 18. This CDR3 region has 18 residues. In nucleotides, the CDR3 is TGTGCCAGCTCACCCCCTTCGTTGAGCGGGATATACGGGAATGAGCAGTTCTTC. It yields the protein CASSPPSLSGIYGNEQFF.

For this clone: Other DNA sequences in the sample encode the same CDR3. V usage is TRBV4-1 and J usage is TRBJ2-2, with 9 bases lining up with TRBD2. This CDR3 comprises 17 residues. Germline CDR1 and CDR2: MGHRA and YSYEKL. Unmatched junction bases numbered 7, after V lost 3 bases and J lost 2 bases. DNA for the CDR3: TGCGCCAGCAGCCATTATAGCGGGGGCTATAACACCGGGGAGCTGTTTTTT. It yields the protein CASSHYSGGYNTGELFF.

The rearrangement joins TRBV11-3 to TRBJ2-1, with 10 bases that match TRBD2. CDR3 length equals 16 residues. V lost 2 bases, J lost 3 bases, and 4 bases stayed unmatched. Germline V gives CDR1 SGHNT, CDR2 YENEEA. CDR3 residues: CASSLMPSGSYNEQFF. The CDR3 DNA is TGTGCCAGCAGCTTAATGCCTAGCGGGAGCTACAATGAGCAGTTCTTC.

The chain uses TRBV9 and TRBJ2-1; 8 bases are a match to TRBD2. J lost 7 bases, V lost 4 bases, and 10 bases had no gene match. CDR3 length: 15 amino acids. Germline V gene lookup returns CDR1 SGDLS and CDR2 YYNGEE. The CDR3, as DNA: TGTGCCAGCAGCTCGGGCGGGGGGTTGGAGAATGAGCAGTTCTTC. It yields the protein CASSSGGGLENEQFF.

The chain has TRBV4-2 and TRBJ2-1, with D hard to call. The CDR3 length is 15 residues. Germline CDR1 reads LGHNA; CDR2 reads YNFKEQ. V was trimmed by 0 bases and J by 0 bases, leaving 6 bases between them. CDR3 sequence reads: CASSQDFPSYNEQFF. DNA for the CDR3: TGTGCCAGCAGCCAAGATTTCCCCTCCTACAATGAGCAGTTCTTC.

The gene calls are TRBV5-6 and TRBJ2-5; TRBD2 might be the D (6 bases). The CDR3 length is 14 residues. V was clipped by 4 bases and J by 1 base, with 11 bases between them. The germline CDR1 and CDR2 sequences are SGHDT and YYEEEE. CDR3 sequence reads: CASSRLRGQETQYF. As DNA, the CDR3 is TGTGCCAGCAGCCGACTGCGGGGCCAAGAGACCCAGTACTTC.